The 13 T cell receptor beta chains below come from one sample, sequenced in a study of T-cell memory formation after mild COVID-19. TCRdb itself ran the 5' RACE reads through MiXCR, one entry per CDR3 protein. The repertoire has a few hundred thousand distinct CDR3 sequences, over 8.5% of them found once; the top ten carry under 25%. Source material: PBMCs or a T cell subset sorted from them (not recorded which). All receptors come from a man between 18 and 35 years old who had mild COVID-19 (a few samples of this study predate the infection). Cell type and time point are not known.

The table lists this clonotype with many counts. The chain links TRBV4-3 to TRBJ2-3; 7 bases agree with TRBD2. The germline gives CDR1 LGHNA, CDR2 YSLEER. This CDR3 has 16 residues. V gave up 0 bases and J gave up 1 base; unmatched junction bases: 4. The CDR3 DNA sequence: TGCGCCAGCAGCCAAGAAAGCGGGGCCCGCACAGATACGCAGTATTTT. Translating gives CASSQESGARTDTQYF.

This clonotype turned up a few times. The chain couples TRBV28 to TRBJ1-3, with 10 bases identical to TRBD1. The germline CDR1 and CDR2 sequences are MDHEN and SYDVKM. The V segment lost 4 bases and the J segment 8 bases; nucleotides outside the gene matches: 8. CDR3 length: 15 residues. The CDR3 DNA reads TGTGCCAGCAGTTCCGGGACAGGGGAGAGGCACACCATATATTTT. The encoded protein is CASSSGTGERHTIYF.

This chain's CDR3 is CASSLSILAGGRVETQYF. CDR3 bases: TGTGCCAGCAGCTTATCTATACTAGCGGGGGGCCGGGTAGAGACCCAGTACTTC. The J gene is TRBJ2-5, the V gene TRBV11-2; 12 nucleotides align to TRBD2. The CDR3 runs 18 residues. V shed 2 bases and J 4 bases; nucleotides not matched to a gene: 11. The germline gives CDR1 SGHAT, CDR2 FQNNGV.

This clonotype showed up just a few times. The chain has TRBV4-1 and TRBJ1-5; possibly TRBD1 for D (5 bases). The V end was cut by 2 bases, the J end by 1 base, with 12 bases between. The CDR3 runs to 16 residues. CDR1 and CDR2 from the germline V gene are MGHRA and YSYEKL. The CDR3 sequence is CASSQWGSGSNQPQHF. The CDR3 coding sequence is TGCGCCAGCAGCCAATGGGGGTCTGGGAGCAATCAGCCCCAGCATTTT.

This clonotype was counted between two and nine times. The V gene is TRBV7-9, the J gene TRBJ2-3; perhaps TRBD2 as D (6 bases). Germline V gene data show CDR1 as SEHNR and CDR2 as FQNEAQ (reference sequence). V was trimmed by 3 bases and J by 5 bases, leaving 18 bases between them. This CDR3 has 16 amino acids. The CDR3 nucleotides read TGTGCCAGCAGCTTCCTGGGGGGAGGATTTGGAGATACGCAGTATTTT. Amino acids: CASSFLGGGFGDTQYF.

The CDR3 is CSAIGQGDQPQHF. CDR3 DNA sequence: TGCAGTGCTATCGGACAGGGTGATCAGCCCCAGCATTTT. The chain carries TRBV20-1 and TRBJ1-5; 8 nucleotides line up with TRBD1. After removal of 4 bases from V and 5 bases from J, the junction contained 4 bases not matched to a gene. Germline CDR1 reads DFQATT; CDR2 reads SNEGSKA (reference sequence). The CDR3 totals 13 residues.

This clonotype was detected ten times or more. This chain connects TRBV7-9 to TRBJ2-3, with unresolved D. Trimming left V 4 bases short and J 6 bases short, with 11 bases between. CDR3 length equals 13 residues. The germline V gene has CDR1 SEHNR and CDR2 FQNEAQ (reference sequence). CDR3 bases: TGTGCCAGCAGCTACGGACCCGGGGATACGCAGTATTTT. This codes for CASSYGPGDTQYF. Complete variable domain (other parts from reference TRBV7-9 and TRBJ2-3): DTGVSQNPRHKITKRGQNVTFRCDPISEHNRLYWYRQTLGQGPEFLTYFQNEAQLEKSRLLSDRFSAERPKGSFSTLEIQRTEQGDSAMYLCASSYGPGDTQYFGPGTRLTVL.

In its sample, this clonotype was seen many times. The rearrangement joins TRBV10-2 to TRBJ2-3; 13 bases match TRBD2. The junction had 3 bases not matched to a gene; V was cut back by 6 bases and J by 6 bases. The CDR3 loop spans 14 amino acids. The germline V gene has CDR1 WSHSY and CDR2 SAAADI. CDR3 residues: CASRLAGGADTQYF. The CDR3 coding sequence is TGCGCCAGCAGACTAGCGGGGGGGGCGGATACGCAGTATTTT.

This clonotype came up a few times. The chain carries TRBV7-8 and TRBJ2-3; D is ambiguous. Per the germline V gene, CDR1 is SGHVS and CDR2 is FQNEAQ. The CDR3 sequence is 15 residues long. V lost 1 base and J 0 bases, leaving 8 bases between the germline ends. DNA of the CDR3: TGTGCCAGCAGCTTAGTGCTCAGTAGCACAGATACGCAGTATTTT. Translated: CASSLVLSSTDTQYF.

The chain carries TRBV7-2 and TRBJ2-7; D call uncertain. This CDR3 has 14 residues. CDR1 is SGHTA and CDR2 is FQGNSA in the germline V gene. V shed 3 bases and J shed 0 bases, with 9 bases lying between them. In DNA form, the CDR3 reads TGTGCCAGCAGCTTCCGGATCAGCTCCTACGAGCAGTACTTC. Its translation: CASSFRISSYEQYF.

In this sample, this clonotype turned up a few times. The chain combines TRBV12-3 or TRBV12-4 with TRBJ1-2; D is ambiguous. V lost 7 bases and J 4 bases, leaving 25 bases between the germline ends. The CDR3 runs to 17 residues. CDR3: CASTPRGSPSSAYGYTF. Written as DNA, the CDR3 is TGTGCCAGCACTCCCAGAGGATCTCCGTCAAGCGCCTATGGCTACACCTTC.

The chain combines TRBV2 with TRBJ1-4, with D perhaps matching TRBD1 (5 bases). Germline-derived CDR1 and CDR2 are SNHLY and FYNNEI. V shed 7 bases and J shed 4 bases, with 13 bases lying between them. CDR3 length: 14 residues. In nucleotides, the CDR3 is TGTGCCAGCAAACGGGACGTACATAATGAAAAACTGTTTTTT. Its protein product is CASKRDVHNEKLFF.

This clonotype has just a few counts. The rearrangement links TRBV4-3 to TRBJ2-3; the match to TRBD2 covers 8 bases. Germline V gene sequence: CDR1 LGHNA, CDR2 YSLEER. The J segment lost 1 base and the V segment lost 0 bases, leaving 6 bases of the junction unmatched. This CDR3 spans 17 amino acids. CDR3 protein: CASSQDLQAGGTDTQYF. Written as DNA, the CDR3 is TGCGCCAGCAGCCAAGACCTACAAGCGGGGGGCACAGATACGCAGTATTTT.